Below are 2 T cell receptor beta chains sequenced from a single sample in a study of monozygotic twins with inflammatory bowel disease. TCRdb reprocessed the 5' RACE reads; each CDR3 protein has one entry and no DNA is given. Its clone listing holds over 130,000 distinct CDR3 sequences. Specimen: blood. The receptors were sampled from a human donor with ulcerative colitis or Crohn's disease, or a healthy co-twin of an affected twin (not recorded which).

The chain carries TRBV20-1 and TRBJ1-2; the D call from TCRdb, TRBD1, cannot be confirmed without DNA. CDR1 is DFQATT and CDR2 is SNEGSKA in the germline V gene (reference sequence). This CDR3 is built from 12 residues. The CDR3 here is CSASGGLGGYTF.

CDR3 loop: CASSPSRLTSYEQYF. The rearrangement links TRBV19 to TRBJ2-7. Germline V gene data show CDR1 as LNHDA and CDR2 as SQIVND (reference sequence). This CDR3 is 15 amino acids long.